This T cell receptor beta chain stems from a study of blood T cell repertoires in COVID-19 (dated by TCRdb to about 2020). Turning to the overall study: Collaborator samples came from the United States, Italy and Spain and covered acute and convalescent phases of COVID-19. Deeply sampled blood TCRbeta repertoires from subjects exposed to, actively infected with, or recovered from COVID-19 were included in the dataset. Sample metadata almost always included a de-identified subject ID, COVID-19 status, age in years and sex. Samples were obtained from the ongoing ImmuneRACE study (first 160 participants) and from about 1,300 subjects provided by 6 global collaborators. A freely available public database, intended as a resource for researchers studying the immune response to SARS-CoV-2, is where the repertoires were released. Where HLA class I and class II types were available, the types were taken from metadata supplied by the sample provider, not from assay-based typing. The prospective study material was composed of cDNA or gDNA derived from T cells, B-cell-depleted T cells, or PBMCs. Results and caveats for the whole study, not just this receptor: The quantity of clinical and demographic metadata differed by source and by participant and was supplied without curation.

Details on this clone: Its antigen is currently not known. No base-level quality is on record; no much larger clone is a single base apart.

In the prospective study, participants were roughly 18 to 95 years old, resided in approximately 22 geographic areas of the United States, and were enrolled through a virtual design. In the prospective study, cohorts were assigned on the basis of participant-reported clinical history obtained from a screening survey and a study questionnaire. Recovered participants in ImmuneRACE Cohort 3 were defined as having two consecutive negative NP/OP PCR tests, clearance from a healthcare professional, or resolution of symptoms. Each participant in the prospective study had whole blood, serum and a nasopharyngeal or oropharyngeal swab collected by mobile phlebotomists. Over a roughly two-month period, participants in the prospective study had the option of providing additional blood draws and questionnaires. Blood samples from the prospective study were shipped frozen or at room temperature prior to DNA extraction.

TCRbeta CDR3 regions were amplified from genomic DNA by means of the immunoSEQ Assay, a bias-controlled multiplex PCR. In the source study's methods: Within the assay, amplification of reference gene primers was used to estimate how many nucleated cells each sample contained. Sequence reads were collapsed and filtered to measure the absolute abundance of every unique TCRbeta CDR3 rearrangement. For each sample, productive Simpson clonality was calculated as the square root of Simpson's diversity index over productive rearrangements. In TCRdb, the immuneACCESS table is reduced to in-frame sequences with V and J assigned. These tables do not hold every clone; where another copy was compared, an unresolved V gene accounts for under half, and the others remain unexplained. From that table come the V and J calls and clone size; the DNA was used to work out D and trimming. Within this sample are a few hundred thousand clones, with approximately 88% of them counted one time only. More than 8.5% of the sample is taken by the ten largest.

The V end loses 0 bases and the J end loses 6 bases, and a stretch of 9 bases separates them. According to the germline V gene, CDR1 reads LGHNA and CDR2 reads YNFKEQ. Counted from cysteine to phenylalanine, this CDR3 has 14 amino acids. Kept here is only the CDR3 DNA, which spans 42 bases and is read in frame from base 1. The chain links TRBV4-2 with TRBJ2-4, and perhaps TRBD1 as D gene, on 5 matching bases. The TCR originated in a woman younger than 30 who had recovered from COVID-19. The specimen was PBMCs or T cells enriched from blood (not recorded which). The encoded CDR3 is CASSQDQGRNIQYF. The DNA sequence is as follows: TGTGCCAGCAGCCAAGATCAGGGTAGAAACATTCAGTACTTC.